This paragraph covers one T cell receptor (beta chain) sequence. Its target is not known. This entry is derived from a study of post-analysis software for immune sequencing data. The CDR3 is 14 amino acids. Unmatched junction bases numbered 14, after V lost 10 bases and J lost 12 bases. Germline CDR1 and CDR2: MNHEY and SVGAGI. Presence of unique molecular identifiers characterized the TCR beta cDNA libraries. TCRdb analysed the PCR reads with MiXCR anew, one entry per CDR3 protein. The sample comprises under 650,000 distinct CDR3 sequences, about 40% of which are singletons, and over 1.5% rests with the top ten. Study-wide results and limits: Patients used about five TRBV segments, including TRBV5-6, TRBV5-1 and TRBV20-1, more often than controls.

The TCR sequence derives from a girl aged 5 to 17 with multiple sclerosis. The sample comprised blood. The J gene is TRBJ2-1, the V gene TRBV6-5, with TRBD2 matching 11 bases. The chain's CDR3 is CATTTSGTVGRQFF. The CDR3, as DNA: TGTGCCACCACGACTAGCGGGACCGTTGGCCGGCAGTTCTTC.